This TCR beta chain was sequenced during a study of blood T cell repertoires in COVID-19. At the level of the study: Collection of acute and convalescent COVID-19 samples took place in the United States, Italy and Spain.

Trimming took 1 base from V and 1 from J; bases not matched to a gene: 11. This CDR3 spans 18 amino acids. Per germline, CDR1 SGHTA and CDR2 FQGNSA. TCRdb's table, derived via immunoSEQ multiplex PCR, lists solely in-frame clones and lacks some. This sample has about 340,000 clones; about nine tenths occur once, and the top ten carry approximately 7.3%. The sequencing sample was made of peripheral blood. The genes are TRBV7-2 and TRBJ2-5; the match to TRBD1 covers 8 bases. This receptor was taken from a woman in her sixties or seventies with COVID-19, enrolled during active disease. CDR3 residues: CASSLVTRGRFVQETQYF. The CDR3 DNA follows: TGTGCCAGCAGCTTAGTGACCAGGGGGCGGTTTGTCCAAGAGACCCAGTACTTC.